One and the same sample provided the 20 T cell receptor beta chains below, sequenced in a study of post-analysis software for immune sequencing data. General study findings and limits: TRBV5-6, TRBV5-1 and TRBV20-1 belonged to a set of a handful of TRBV segments that were more frequent in patients than controls.

Their cognate antigens are unknown. cDNA libraries of TCR beta carried unique molecular identifiers. Each CDR3 protein is one row after TCRdb ran MiXCR on the PCR reads. There are 600,000 to 700,000 distinct CDR3 sequences in the sample; more than 50% occur only once, and around 11% lies in the top ten. Source material: blood. Source of these receptors: a girl under 10 years old with multiple sclerosis.

The V gene is TRBV2, the J gene TRBJ2-7; 10 positions match TRBD2. This CDR3 contains 13 residues. J was trimmed by 3 bases and V by 7 bases; bases with no gene match: 3. Germline lookup yields CDR1 SNHLY and CDR2 FYNNEI. In DNA form, the CDR3 reads TGTGCCAGCACCAGGACTAGCGGCTACGAGCAGTACTTC. It encodes CASTRTSGYEQYF.

The chain employs TRBV11-2 and TRBJ2-5, with D maybe TRBD1 (6 bases). This CDR3 contains 15 residues. Germline V gene sequence: CDR1 SGHAT, CDR2 FQNNGV. V lost 5 bases to trimming and J lost 5 bases, with 18 bases between them. The CDR3 DNA reads TGTGCCAGCAGCACTCAACAGGGCTTAACGGAGACCCAGTACTTC. Translation gives CASSTQQGLTETQYF. Together with reference TRBV11-2 and TRBJ2-5, the CDR3 gives the full variable domain: EAGVAQSPRYKIIEKRQSVAFWCNPISGHATLYWYQQILGQGPKLLIQFQNNGVVDDSQLPKDRFSAERLKGVDSTLKIQPAKLEDSAVYLCASSTQQGLTETQYFGPGTRLLVL.

The V and J genes are TRBV12-3 or TRBV12-4 and TRBJ2-1, with a tentative D call TRBD1 (6 bases). V was pared by 0 bases and J by 9 bases, with 9 bases between. The CDR3 sequence is 13 residues long. DNA for the CDR3: TGTGCCAGCAGTTTAGCGGGGGCTGCTGAGCAGTTCTTC. As protein: CASSLAGAAEQFF.

The CDR3 loop is CASSPRRTSGDTDTQYF. The CDR3 bases are TGCGCCAGCAGCCCACGGAGGACTAGCGGGGACACAGATACGCAGTATTTT. The chain has TRBV5-1 and TRBJ2-3; 12 bases are shared with TRBD2. The CDR3 length is 17 residues. The V gene's germline CDR1 is SGHRS and CDR2 YFSETQ. Trimming took 4 bases from V and 2 from J; bases not matched to a gene: 8.

This clonotype appeared a single time. This rearrangement joins TRBV20-1 to TRBJ2-3, with TRBD2 identical over 8 bases. The CDR3 contains 16 residues. Germline CDR1 and CDR2: DFQATT and SNEGSKA (reference sequence). The junction had 7 bases not matched to a gene; V was cut back by 0 bases and J by 2 bases. In DNA, the CDR3 is TGCAGTGCTAGAGATCCGACTAGCGTGACCACAGATACGCAGTATTTT. This encodes CSARDPTSVTTDTQYF.

Note on this clonotype: At one boundary the junction diverges from the germline segment, which might be a read error. The chain carries TRBV7-2 and TRBJ2-1, with 8 bases that match TRBD2. The CDR3 spans 15 residues. CDR1 and CDR2 from the germline V gene are SGHTA and FQGNSA. The CDR3 spells CATSFNPGGLETQFF. The CDR3 nucleotides read TGTGCCACCAGCTTTAATCCGGGGGGGCTGGAGACCCAGTTCTTC.

V gene TRBV2 combines with J gene TRBJ1-4; D remains unclear. Per the germline V gene, CDR1 is SNHLY and CDR2 is FYNNEI. The CDR3 totals 10 residues. The V and J ends lost 6 bases and 7 bases respectively, with 3 bases between them. The CDR3 coding sequence is TGTGCCAGCAGGGTTGAAAAACTGTTTTTT. Translation: CASRVEKLFF. Combining the CDR3 with reference TRBV2 and TRBJ1-4 gives the whole variable domain EPEVTQTPSHQVTQMGQEVILRCVPISNHLYFYWYRQILGQKVEFLVSFYNNEISEKSEIFDDQFSVERPDGSNFTLKIRSTKLEDSAMYFCASRVEKLFFGSGTQLSVL.

This clonotype has a handful of counts. The chain couples TRBV5-1 to TRBJ2-1; D remains unclear. V gave up 0 bases and J gave up 8 bases, with 9 bases separating them. Germline V CDR1 and CDR2: SGHRS, YFSETQ. This CDR3 has 13 amino acids. The CDR3, as DNA: TGCGCCAGCAGCTTGGAGGTCGGGTATGAGCAGTTCTTC. Its protein product is CASSLEVGYEQFF.

The genes are TRBV20-1 and TRBJ2-7, with 8 nucleotides matching TRBD2. The germline V gene encodes CDR1 DFQATT and CDR2 SNEGSKA (reference sequence). CDR3 length equals 15 residues. The V and J ends lost 1 base and 9 bases, in that order; junction bases with no gene match: 14. CDR3 DNA: TGCAGTGCTAGAGTGTGGCTAGCCGGGGGGGTTCGGCAGTACTTC. Its protein is CSARVWLAGGVRQYF.

This clonotype has a handful of counts. The chain links TRBV5-1 to TRBJ2-6; D might be TRBD1 (5 bases). Germline values: CDR1 SGHRS, CDR2 YFSETQ. CDR3 length: 19 residues. V gave up 0 bases and J gave up 0 bases, with 16 bases separating them. CDR3 sequence reads: CASSLDQGSPYSGANVLTF. For the CDR3, the DNA is TGCGCCAGCAGCTTGGATCAGGGATCCCCTTACTCTGGGGCCAACGTCCTGACTTTC.

J is TRBJ2-3 and V is TRBV21-1; TRBD2, the D gene given by the table, was not confirmed from the DNA. TRBV21-1 represents a pseudogene. The CDR3 is made up of 17 amino acids. In DNA form, the CDR3 reads TGTGCCAGCAGCCTCCTCGAGGCCCAGCGCACCACAGGTACGCAGTATTTT. Translation: CASSLLEAQRTTGTQYF.

The chain employs TRBV6-5 and TRBJ1-2, with D possibly being TRBD1 (5 bases). The germline CDR1 and CDR2 sequences are MNHEY and SVGAGI. Trimming pared 0 bases from V and 4 bases from J, leaving 12 bases between. The CDR3 is 15 amino acids. The CDR3 sequence: CASSYSTGRRYGYTF. CDR3 DNA: TGTGCCAGCAGTTACTCGACGGGGCGGCGCTATGGCTACACCTTC.

J is TRBJ2-7 and V is TRBV10-3, with D unresolved. The length of the CDR3 is 12 residues. Germline CDR1 and CDR2: ENHRY and SYGVKD. The V end was cut by 3 bases, the J end by 3 bases, with 6 bases between. CDR3 region: CAISEVGYEQYF. The CDR3 DNA is TGTGCCATCAGTGAAGTGGGCTACGAGCAGTACTTC.

This chain links TRBV6-6 with TRBJ2-7; 8 positions match TRBD2. The J call may not be correct, given that the DNA end is closer to TRBJ2-5. Germline CDR1 and CDR2: MNHNY and SVGAGI (reference sequence). This CDR3 region has 15 residues. CDR3 in DNA: TGTGCCAGCAGTTACTCGACTAGCGCGCGGGAGACCCAGTACTTC. The encoded protein is CASSYSTSARETQYF.

The V call is TRBV28, the J call TRBJ1-6, with 8 nucleotides matching TRBD1. Germline loops: CDR1 MDHEN, CDR2 SYDVKM. The length of the CDR3 is 14 residues. V lost 6 bases and J lost 8; bases outside the gene matches: 6. Here the CDR3 DNA reads TGTGCCAGCAGACTAGGACAGGGCGATTCACCCCTCCACTTT. It codes for CASRLGQGDSPLHF.

With regard to this clonotype: A read error is likely, as this CDR3 ends without the conserved phenylalanine or tryptophan. The chain carries TRBV29-1 and TRBJ1-2; D gene ambiguous. Germline CDR1 and CDR2: SQVTM and ANQGSEA. The V and J ends lost 3 bases and 2 bases respectively, with 7 bases between them. This CDR3 contains 12 residues. In nucleotides, the CDR3 is TGCAGCGTTGAGGAGGGCAACTATGGCTACACCGTC. Translating it yields CSVEEGNYGYTV.

The gene calls are TRBV20-1 and TRBJ2-1; D is unclear. The CDR3 extends over 13 amino acids. The germline V and J ends were trimmed by 5 bases and 13 bases, with 21 bases remaining between them. CDR1 and CDR2 from the germline V gene are DFQATT and SNEGSKA (reference sequence). The CDR3 region is CSAYGRSRETQFF. The CDR3 nucleotides are TGCAGTGCTTACGGGCGTTCCAGAGAGACCCAGTTCTTC.

Only a few counts were recorded for this clonotype. The gene calls are TRBV2 and TRBJ2-1; tentatively, D is TRBD1 or TRBD2 (5 bases each). V gave up 6 bases and J gave up 10 bases, with 22 bases separating them. Germline V gives CDR1 SNHLY, CDR2 FYNNEI. There are 15 residues in the CDR3. The CDR3 region has the DNA TGTGCCAGCAGGGACCGAAAGACAGCCGAGGGAGAGCAGTTCTTC. Amino acid sequence: CASRDRKTAEGEQFF.

The genes are TRBV12-3 or TRBV12-4 and TRBJ1-2; D perhaps matches TRBD1 (6 bases). Trimming took 1 base from V and 2 from J, leaving 17 bases between them. The CDR3 contains 17 residues. In DNA, the CDR3 is TGTGCCAGCAGTTTAGGGCGTACAGGGCCCTACAACTATGGCTACACCTTC. It specifies CASSLGRTGPYNYGYTF.

This clonotype came up a few times. The chain recombines TRBV29-1 with TRBJ1-1; D possibly corresponds to TRBD1 (5 bases). The CDR3 contains 12 residues. Per germline, CDR1 SQVTM and CDR2 ANQGSEA. The ends were cut back, 6 bases at V and 3 bases at J, with 11 bases in the middle. Here the CDR3 DNA reads TGCAGCGTCGACGGGACTTACACTGAAGCTTTCTTT. Translation: CSVDGTYTEAFF.